The TCR beta chain described here comes from a study of blood T cell repertoires in COVID-19. Across the study: Acute-phase and convalescent COVID-19 samples originated in the United States, Italy and Spain. Nucleic acid was either cDNA or gDNA, and it came from T cells, B-cell-depleted T cells, or PBMCs.

Original methodology: Amplified reference gene primers provided the basis for estimating nucleated cell counts. Some clones are missing from TCRdb's copy, which holds only in-frame ones; the method was immunoSEQ multiplex PCR. That table gives V, J and clone size, and the DNA gave D and trimming. The sample includes about 77,000 clones, 88% of them seen just once. The CDR3 covers 13 residues. Germline trimming cut 3 bases from V and 3 bases from J; bases unmatched to any gene: 1. The chain combines TRBV12-3 or TRBV12-4 with TRBJ2-5; 7 bases agree with TRBD1. This sequence was found in a woman aged 80 or over with acute or convalescent COVID-19. Sequenced material: peripheral blood. In nucleotides, the CDR3 is TGTGCCAGCAGTTTCCAGGGGGAAGAGACCCAGTACTTC. Residues: CASSFQGEETQYF.